This T cell receptor (beta chain) was sequenced for a study of blood T cell repertoires in COVID-19. Study overall: Sample material is recorded as cDNA or gDNA derived from T cells, B-cell-depleted T cells, or PBMCs.

This CDR3 spans 15 amino acids. V dropped 8 bases and J dropped 5; count of bases not matched to a gene: 10. CDR1 and CDR2 (germline): WSHSY, SAAADI. Authors' analysis steps: The authors estimated nucleated cell counts from reference gene primer amplification. Data came from immunoSEQ multiplex PCR; TCRdb stores just in-frame clones and leaves some out. The D gene and trimming were derived from the DNA, and the V and J assignments and clone size from that table. The repertoire holds 200,000 or so clones, with roughly 90% as singletons. The specimen sequenced was peripheral blood. The chain carries TRBV10-2 and TRBJ2-1, with 9 bases fitting TRBD1. The TCR comes from a man in his fifties with COVID-19, enrolled during active disease. The CDR3 DNA reads as TGCGCCAGCCGCGCTCAGACAGGGGGGAACAATGAGCAGTTCTTC. Protein: CASRAQTGGNNEQFF.